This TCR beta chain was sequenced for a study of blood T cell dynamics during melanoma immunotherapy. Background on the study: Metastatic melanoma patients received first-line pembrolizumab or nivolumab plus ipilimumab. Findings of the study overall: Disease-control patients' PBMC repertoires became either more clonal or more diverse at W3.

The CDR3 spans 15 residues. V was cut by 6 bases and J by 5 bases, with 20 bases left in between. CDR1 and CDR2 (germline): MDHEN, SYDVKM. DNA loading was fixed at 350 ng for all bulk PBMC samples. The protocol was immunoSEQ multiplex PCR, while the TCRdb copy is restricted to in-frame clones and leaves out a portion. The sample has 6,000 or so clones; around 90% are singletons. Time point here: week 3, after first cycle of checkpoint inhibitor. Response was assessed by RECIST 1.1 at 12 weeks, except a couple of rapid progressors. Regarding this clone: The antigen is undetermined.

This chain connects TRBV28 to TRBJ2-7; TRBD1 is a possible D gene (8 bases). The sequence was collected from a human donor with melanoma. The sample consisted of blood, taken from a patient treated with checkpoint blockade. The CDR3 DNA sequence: TGTGCCAGCAGGCACGACAGGGGAGGGAGGGACGAGCAGTACTTC. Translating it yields CASRHDRGGRDEQYF.